The 9 T cell receptor beta chains listed next were all sequenced from one sample in a study of T cells after yellow fever vaccination. In TCRdb, the 5' RACE reads were re-called with MiXCR into one record per CDR3 protein. This table holds 230,000 or so distinct CDR3 sequences, over 6.5% found once. The sample here was CD4+ T cells sorted from PBMCs, taken on the day of the yellow fever booster vaccination. These receptors came from a young man who received the YFV17D yellow fever vaccine.

This clonotype was counted a few times. CDR3: CASSFPPLVELFF. DNA of the CDR3: TGTGCCAGCAGTTTCCCCCCTTTGGTGGAGCTGTTTTTT. The chain uses TRBV28 and TRBJ2-2; D remains unclear. Germline V gene lookup returns CDR1 MDHEN and CDR2 SYDVKM. The V and J ends lost 3 bases and 10 bases respectively, with 12 bases between them. This CDR3 has 13 amino acids.

This clonotype came up many times. This chain uses TRBV7-2 with TRBJ2-2; the D is unclear. From germline, CDR1 is SGHTA and CDR2 FQGNSA. V was trimmed by 3 bases and J by 5 bases, leaving 10 bases between them. The CDR3 covers 14 residues. In DNA form, the CDR3 reads TGTGCCAGCAGCTTTTCCACAAGAACCGGGGAGCTGTTTTTT. Translation: CASSFSTRTGELFF.

Ten or more counts support this clonotype. The chain links TRBV2 to TRBJ1-5; TRBD1 matches at 8 bases. The CDR3 extends over 15 amino acids. Germline V gene data show CDR1 as SNHLY and CDR2 as FYNNEI. The V gene end was trimmed by 4 bases and the J gene end by 7 bases; junction bases not matched to a gene: 9. The CDR3 spells CASSGQGIFGQPQHF. DNA of the CDR3: TGTGCCAGCAGTGGACAGGGGATCTTCGGGCAGCCCCAGCATTTT.

In its sample, this clonotype was seen many times. V is TRBV6-2 or TRBV6-3 and J is TRBJ2-7, with 12 bases fitting TRBD2. The CDR3 has 15 amino acids. The germline gives CDR1 MNHEY, CDR2 SVGEGT. Trimming at V came to 6 bases and at J to 1 base, leaving 4 bases not matched to a gene. In nucleotides, the CDR3 is TGTGCCAGCAGAAGACTAGCGGGAGTTTCCTACGAGCAGTACTTC. The encoded protein is CASRRLAGVSYEQYF.

This clonotype occurred a few times. This chain uses TRBV5-4 with TRBJ2-1; 11 bases line up with TRBD2. CDR1 is SGHNT and CDR2 is YYREEE in the germline V gene (reference sequence). CDR3 length equals 17 residues. J gave up 8 bases and V 0 bases, and 10 bases lay outside the gene matches. The CDR3 DNA reads as TGTGCCAGCAGCTTGGGTCGTACTAGCGGGAGTGTCGATGAGCAGTTCTTC. Translated: CASSLGRTSGSVDEQFF.

This clonotype was recorded at least ten times. J is TRBJ2-7 and V is TRBV5-1; no reliable D call. The CDR3 extends over 14 amino acids. Trimming took off 4 bases at V and 3 bases at J, with 14 bases between the two ends. Germline V gives CDR1 SGHRS, CDR2 YFSETQ. The CDR3 loop reads CASSKKGEDYEQYF. DNA of the CDR3: TGCGCCAGCAGCAAAAAGGGCGAAGACTACGAGCAGTACTTC.

This chain joins TRBV6-5 and TRBJ1-5; D ambiguous. This CDR3 is built from 12 residues. Germline V CDR1 and CDR2: MNHEY, SVGAGI. Trimming took 4 bases from V and 5 from J, leaving 6 bases between them. The CDR3 sequence is CASSFPDQPQHF. As DNA, the CDR3 is TGTGCCAGCAGTTTCCCTGATCAGCCCCAGCATTTT.

The CDR3, as DNA: TGTGCCAGCAGCAACCCTACAGACATTTTTAGCAATCAGCCCCAGCATTTT. Translating it yields CASSNPTDIFSNQPQHF. The rearrangement uses TRBV12-3 or TRBV12-4 and TRBJ1-5, with D hard to call. Trimming took 6 bases from V and 0 from J, leaving 18 bases between them. This CDR3 contains 17 residues.

This clonotype appeared many times. The chain joins TRBV28 to TRBJ1-2; the D is unclear. CDR3 length equals 15 residues. The V and J ends lost 6 bases and 7 bases respectively, with 21 bases between them. From germline, CDR1 is MDHEN and CDR2 SYDVKM. Here the CDR3 DNA reads TGTGCCAGCAGAACACCCAGGCAGGCGGCGGGTGGCTACACCTTC. This translates into CASRTPRQAAGGYTF.